The rows below give T cell receptor beta chains drawn from one sample of a study of control samples from healthy donors and cancer patients. Repertoires were generated with immunoSEQ multiplex PCR, while TCRdb's copy carries only in-frame clones and drops some. This sample carries roughly 170,000 clones, more than 90% of them seen once, and the ten largest clones take about 2.1%. The sequencing input was blood. All receptors come from a woman in her forties in good health. Each CDR3 is given with its conserved first and last residue. The order of the fields is D gene, J gene, V gene, clone size, CDR3 protein, CDR3 DNA. The D gene is left open where the match is weak. Clone size is not always given. Where it is, it says once, few, many or a class for expanded clones.

.	TRBJ1-1	TRBV5-6	.	CASSLIAGNTEAFF	TGTGCCAGCAGCTTGATTGCTGGGAACACTGAAGCTTTCTTT
.	TRBJ1-3	TRBV12-3/TRBV12-4	.	CASSYGNGVYF	TGTGCCAGCAGTTATGGGAATGGCGTATATTTT
.	TRBJ1-5	TRBV7-9	many	CASSLDQAGNQPQHF	TGTGCCAGCAGCTTAGATCAGGCCGGCAATCAGCCCCAGCATTTT
.	TRBJ2-3	TRBV19	.	CASTDGTSTDTQYF	TGTGCCTCGACGGACGGGACAAGCACAGATACGCAGTATTTT
.	TRBJ1-6	TRBV6-1	few	CASSEYQGLNSPLHF	TGTGCCAGCAGTGAATACCAGGGACTAAACTCACCCCTCCACTTT
TRBD2	TRBJ2-7	TRBV3-1/TRBV3-2	.	CASSQPRGAGAQYF	TGTGCCAGCAGCCAACCGCGGGGGGCGGGGGCGCAGTACTTC
.	TRBJ2-3	TRBV5-6	.	CASSGAGWGDTQYF	TGTGCCAGCAGCGGTGCGGGGTGGGGAGATACGCAGTATTTT
.	TRBJ1-6	TRBV6-5	.	CASRDRQLNNSPLHF	TGTGCCAGCAGGGACCGACAGCTTAATAATTCACCCCTCCACTTT
.	TRBJ2-7	TRBV3-1/TRBV3-2	.	CARGEGVSYEQYF	TGTGCCAGGGGCGAAGGGGTCTCCTACGAGCAGTACTTC
TRBD1	TRBJ1-2	TRBV7-8	.	CASSVGQLNYTF	TGTGCCAGCAGCGTGGGACAGCTAAACTACACCTTC
.	TRBJ2-4	TRBV11-2	once	CASSLDPENIQYF	TGTGCCAGCAGCTTAGATCCGGAAAACATTCAGTACTTC
.	TRBJ2-7	TRBV27	once	CASSFRDKNEQYF	TGTGCCAGCAGTTTCAGGGACAAAAACGAGCAGTACTTC
.	TRBJ2-2	TRBV6-1	once	CASSEYGGIGANTGELFF	TGTGCCAGCAGTGAATATGGGGGGATTGGGGCGAACACCGGGGAGCTGTTTTTT
.	TRBJ1-1	TRBV19	.	CASRRIRGTNTEAFF	TGTGCCAGTAGAAGGATTAGAGGGACGAACACTGAAGCTTTCTTT
.	TRBJ1-2	TRBV10-3	.	CAISDRAANYGYTF	TGTGCCATCAGTGACAGAGCAGCTAACTATGGCTACACCTTC
.	TRBJ1-5	TRBV6-6	.	CASGGGALNQPQHF	TGTGCCAGCGGGGGGGGCGCACTCAATCAGCCCCAGCATTTT
TRBD1	TRBJ1-2	TRBV5-1	.	CASSLSSTGTGQGYTF	TGCGCCAGCAGCCTTTCGAGTACCGGGACAGGGCAGGGCTACACCTTC
TRBD1	TRBJ2-7	TRBV6-5	.	CASSYSMGTVSYEQYF	TGTGCCAGCAGTTACTCGATGGGGACAGTCTCCTACGAGCAGTACTTC
TRBD2	TRBJ2-5	TRBV7-3	.	CASSGGPQETQYF	TGTGCCAGTAGCGGGGGGCCCCAAGAGACCCAGTACTTC
TRBD2	TRBJ2-5	TRBV6-4	.	CASSDSGGAQETQYF	TGTGCCAGCAGTGACAGCGGGGGGGCCCAAGAGACCCAGTACTTC
.	TRBJ1-4	TRBV2	.	CASSDRWGTNEKLFF	TGTGCCAGCAGTGACAGGTGGGGGACTAATGAAAAACTGTTTTTT
.	TRBJ1-5	TRBV21-1	.	CARVDGGGFDQPQHF	TGTGCCAGGGTGGATGGCGGGGGTTTTGATCAGCCCCAGCATTTT
TRBD1	TRBJ1-5	TRBV11-2	once	CASSWGTESGQPQHF	TGTGCCAGCAGCTGGGGGACAGAGAGTGGTCAGCCCCAGCATTTT
.	TRBJ1-1	TRBV2	.	CASEYSHTEAFF	TGTGCCAGCGAGTACAGCCACACTGAAGCTTTCTTT
.	TRBJ1-4	TRBV7-8	.	CASSLDRSLTNEKLFF	TGTGCCAGCAGCTTAGACAGGTCCTTAACTAATGAAAAACTGTTTTTT
.	TRBJ2-7	TRBV7-8	.	CASSLDPIYEQYF	TGTGCCAGCAGCTTAGATCCGATATACGAGCAGTACTTC
TRBD2	TRBJ2-5	TRBV5-4	.	CASSLRTSQETQYF	TGTGCCAGCAGCTTACGGACTAGTCAAGAGACCCAGTACTTC
.	TRBJ1-2	TRBV7-9	once	CASSLAVIRDLPNYGYTF	TGTGCCAGCAGCTTAGCGGTAATCCGGGACTTACCTAACTATGGCTACACCTTC
.	TRBJ2-2	TRBV7-9	.	CASSLEPGELFF	TGTGCCAGCAGCTTAGAGCCCGGGGAGCTGTTTTTT
.	TRBJ1-2	TRBV3-1/TRBV3-2	once	CASSQGLRNYGYTF	TGTGCCAGCAGCCAAGGTCTCAGGAACTATGGCTACACCTTC
.	TRBJ2-5	TRBV1	.	CTSREEGLQETQYF	TGCACCAGCCGTGAGGAGGGCCTCCAAGAGACCCAGTACTTC
TRBD1	TRBJ2-2	TRBV30	.	CAWSRRRAPGQPNARDTGELFF	TGTGCCTGGAGCCGAAGGAGAGCGCCGGGACAGCCCAACGCACGAGACACCGGGGAGCTGTTTTTT
TRBD1	TRBJ2-5	TRBV4-1	.	CASSQDPSPGGYQETQYF	TGCGCCAGCAGCCAAGACCCCTCCCCAGGGGGCTACCAAGAGACCCAGTACTTC
.	TRBJ2-7	TRBV10-2	.	CATINGAEQYF	TGCGCCACTATAAATGGTGCCGAGCAGTACTTC
.	TRBJ1-1	TRBV15	.	CATSLQGGTEAFF	TGTGCCACCAGCTTACAGGGTGGGACTGAAGCTTTCTTT
.	TRBJ2-5	TRBV11-3	.	CASSLSGAGARETQYF	TGTGCCAGCAGCTTAAGCGGGGCGGGGGCGAGGGAGACCCAGTACTTC
.	TRBJ2-5	TRBV4-1	.	CASSQEFRVETQYF	TGCGCCAGCAGCCAAGAGTTCAGGGTTGAGACCCAGTACTTC
.	TRBJ2-5	TRBV14	.	CASSQSRETQYF	TGTGCCAGCAGCCAGAGTCGAGAGACCCAGTACTTC
.	TRBJ2-5	TRBV7-9	.	CASSLSRGRKETQYF	TGTGCCAGCAGCCTAAGCAGGGGACGAAAGGAGACCCAGTACTTC
TRBD2	TRBJ2-3	TRBV7-9	.	CASSLGTSEDTQYF	TGTGCCAGCAGCCTGGGGACTAGCGAAGATACGCAGTATTTT
.	TRBJ1-1	TRBV6-1	.	CASSDPTIHPNTEAFF	TGTGCCAGCAGTGATCCCACGATTCACCCGAACACTGAAGCTTTCTTT
.	TRBJ2-2	TRBV19	.	CASSITRGVFAGELFF	TGTGCCAGTAGTATAACTCGAGGTGTATTTGCCGGGGAGCTGTTTTTT
.	TRBJ2-3	TRBV7-2	.	CASSLGSGGGTDTQYF	TGTGCCAGCAGCTTAGGTTCCGGTGGTGGCACAGATACGCAGTATTTT
.	TRBJ1-2	TRBV7-2	.	CASSVSGNYGYTF	TGTGCCAGCAGCGTATCAGGAAACTATGGCTACACCTTC
TRBD2	TRBJ2-1	TRBV2	.	CASISTSGGASYNEQFF	TGTGCCAGCATCTCGACTAGCGGGGGGGCCTCCTACAATGAGCAGTTCTTC
.	TRBJ2-7	TRBV11-2	.	CASSLYRDRSYEQYF	TGTGCCAGCAGCTTGTACCGGGACCGCTCCTACGAGCAGTACTTC
.	TRBJ1-1	TRBV4-2	.	CASSQGAMNTEAFF	TGTGCCAGCAGCCAAGGGGCGATGAACACTGAAGCTTTCTTT
.	TRBJ2-7	TRBV6-6	.	CASSPDGTTYEQYF	TGTGCCAGCAGCCCCGACGGGACAACCTACGAGCAGTACTTC
TRBD2	TRBJ2-1	TRBV27	.	CASRSSGGFYNEQFF	TGTGCCAGCAGGAGTAGCGGGGGATTTTACAATGAGCAGTTCTTC
TRBD1	TRBJ1-5	TRBV18	.	CASSLDRVNQPQHF	TGTGCCAGCTCACTAGACAGGGTTAATCAGCCCCAGCATTTT
.	TRBJ2-3	TRBV6-5	.	CASIGQNTDTQYF	TGTGCCAGCATAGGACAGAACACAGATACGCAGTATTTT
TRBD1	TRBJ1-5	TRBV27	.	CASSTRQGPLNQPQHF	TGTGCCAGCAGTACCCGACAGGGGCCTCTCAATCAGCCCCAGCATTTT
.	TRBJ1-1	TRBV20-1	.	CSAPGNTEAFF	TGCAGTGCCCCCGGGAACACTGAAGCTTTCTTT
.	TRBJ1-1	TRBV6-5	.	CASSLEDSYTEAFF	TGTGCCAGCAGTCTGGAGGACAGTTACACTGAAGCTTTCTTT
.	TRBJ1-1	TRBV28	.	CASSLRHRNTEAFF	TGTGCCAGCAGTTTAAGACACCGGAACACTGAAGCTTTCTTT
.	TRBJ2-1	TRBV11-2	.	CASRLGTFFYNEQFF	TGTGCCAGCAGATTGGGCACCTTCTTCTACAATGAGCAGTTCTTC
.	TRBJ2-1	TRBV7-8	.	CASTVGGRTPYNEQFF	TGTGCCAGCACCGTCGGAGGCAGGACCCCCTACAATGAGCAGTTCTTC
TRBD1	TRBJ2-7	TRBV6-5	.	CAGSRTGGSYEQYF	TGTGCCGGATCGAGGACAGGGGGCTCCTACGAGCAGTACTTC
TRBD2	TRBJ2-3	TRBV3-1/TRBV3-2	.	CASSHTSGGTDTQYF	TGTGCCAGCAGCCATACTAGCGGGGGCACAGATACGCAGTATTTT
.	TRBJ2-3	TRBV10-1	once	CASSPNRGDTQYF	TGCGCCAGCAGCCCGAATAGGGGAGATACGCAGTATTTT